These T cell receptor beta chains were read from a single sample in a study of T-cell reconstitution after alpha-beta-depleted transplantation in children. TCRdb redid the calling of the PCR reads with MiXCR, one entry per CDR3 protein. The sample lists about 540,000 distinct CDR3 sequences; roughly 18% were seen once. Here the sequenced sample was PBMCs from the stem cell graft donor, taken from the stem cell graft. These receptors all come from a human donor who donated a stem cell graft to a child with acute lymphoblastic leukemia. Both conserved end residues are part of each CDR3.

j_gene: TRBJ1-2
v_gene: TRBV15
CDR3aa: CATSREGTAYGYTF

j_gene: TRBJ2-1
v_gene: TRBV5-1
CDR3aa: CASSLRLGEYEQFF

j_gene: TRBJ1-2
v_gene: TRBV18
CDR3aa: CASSPSRVEGYTF

j_gene: TRBJ2-1
v_gene: TRBV10-3
CDR3aa: CAISEEGNEQFF

j_gene: TRBJ2-1
v_gene: TRBV20-1
CDR3aa: CSARGARGNYNEQFF

j_gene: TRBJ2-7
v_gene: TRBV27
CDR3aa: CASSLSPANSYEQYF

j_gene: TRBJ1-6
v_gene: TRBV27
CDR3aa: CASSPRGLSPLHF

j_gene: TRBJ2-1
v_gene: TRBV4-1
CDR3aa: CASSQDGSVEVSGRIYNEQFF

j_gene: TRBJ2-3
v_gene: TRBV7-8
CDR3aa: CASSLLAGGGTDTQYF

j_gene: TRBJ1-5
v_gene: TRBV7-2
CDR3aa: CASSLSTAVLNQPQHF

j_gene: TRBJ1-1
v_gene: TRBV10-3
CDR3aa: CAISESGAGERTEAFF

j_gene: TRBJ1-1
v_gene: TRBV7-6
CDR3aa: CASSLDLKNTEAFF

j_gene: TRBJ2-1
v_gene: TRBV25-1
CDR3aa: CASSQAGTRAYNEQFF

j_gene: TRBJ1-2
v_gene: TRBV5-1
CDR3aa: CASSLAPGTSAVFYGYTF

j_gene: TRBJ2-7
v_gene: TRBV20-1
CDR3aa: CSADSPGSYEQYF

j_gene: TRBJ2-1
v_gene: TRBV7-9
CDR3aa: CASSDTSGSLDEQFF

j_gene: TRBJ2-1
v_gene: TRBV12-3/TRBV12-4
CDR3aa: CASSFRTGAGNEQFF

j_gene: TRBJ2-1
v_gene: TRBV27
CDR3aa: CASGKRGLARRGEQFF

j_gene: TRBJ1-1
v_gene: TRBV5-1
CDR3aa: CASSSLGGANTEAFF

j_gene: TRBJ2-2
v_gene: TRBV27
CDR3aa: CASSLLAGTGNTGELFF

j_gene: TRBJ2-1
v_gene: TRBV12-3/TRBV12-4
CDR3aa: CASSTEQGQFF

j_gene: TRBJ1-5
v_gene: TRBV30
CDR3aa: CAWRDSSNQPQHF

j_gene: TRBJ2-7
v_gene: TRBV5-1
CDR3aa: CASSLVPGVSYEQYF

j_gene: TRBJ2-7
v_gene: TRBV25-1
CDR3aa: CASNPGGGGEQYF

j_gene: TRBJ2-7
v_gene: TRBV9
CDR3aa: CASSPQGRGSSYEQYF

j_gene: TRBJ1-1
v_gene: TRBV20-1
CDR3aa: CSAREDGEAFF

j_gene: TRBJ1-2
v_gene: TRBV7-9
CDR3aa: CASSLFWQDGFYGYTF

j_gene: TRBJ2-1
v_gene: TRBV5-1
CDR3aa: CASSSWDSRLDNEQFF

j_gene: TRBJ2-1
v_gene: TRBV29-1
CDR3aa: CSVGTLYNEQFF

j_gene: TRBJ1-1
v_gene: TRBV30
CDR3aa: CAWSRDREAFF

j_gene: TRBJ1-2
v_gene: TRBV20-1
CDR3aa: CSARGLGDRGNANYGYTF

j_gene: TRBJ1-2
v_gene: TRBV19
CDR3aa: CASSIRAGQVYGYTF

j_gene: TRBJ1-1
v_gene: TRBV5-1
CDR3aa: CASGFGGSTEAFF

j_gene: TRBJ2-7
v_gene: TRBV18
CDR3aa: CASSPPLAVSYEQYF

j_gene: TRBJ1-2
v_gene: TRBV2
CDR3aa: CASSEGTDPYGYTF

j_gene: TRBJ1-1
v_gene: TRBV7-9
CDR3aa: CASRQIRTENTEAFF

j_gene: TRBJ1-1
v_gene: TRBV5-5
CDR3aa: CASSSTGPGFVGTEAFF

j_gene: TRBJ2-3
v_gene: TRBV12-3/TRBV12-4
CDR3aa: CASTGLSTDTQYF

j_gene: TRBJ2-3
v_gene: TRBV9
CDR3aa: CASSVGPSDTDTQYF

j_gene: TRBJ1-1
v_gene: TRBV12-3/TRBV12-4
CDR3aa: CASIIDRANTEAFF

j_gene: TRBJ2-7
v_gene: TRBV4-1
CDR3aa: CASSQDPAGGMGSSYEQYF

j_gene: TRBJ2-3
v_gene: TRBV27
CDR3aa: CASSLSKLPRTDTQYF

j_gene: TRBJ2-6
v_gene: TRBV29-1
CDR3aa: CSVIGQGWLSGANVLTF

j_gene: TRBJ2-7
v_gene: TRBV20-1
CDR3aa: CSARSVAGTHEQYF

j_gene: TRBJ2-7
v_gene: TRBV6-1
CDR3aa: CASSSKPTGSYEQYF

j_gene: TRBJ1-1
v_gene: TRBV7-9
CDR3aa: CASTPQGGTEAFF